This T cell receptor beta chain was sequenced during a study of cytomegalovirus exposure and HLA in healthy donors. In the PCR, 60 Vbeta and 13 Jbeta primers were used. Profiled with immunoSEQ multiplex PCR; TCRdb holds only in-frame clones, not every one. The sample has more than 90,000 clones. Findings and limits, study-wide: Segments of the TCR beta V type were, in most cases, productive about 90% or about 30% of the time in an earlier analysis.

The CDR3 contains 15 residues. V lost 3 bases, J lost 1 base, and 1 base stayed unmatched. The germline V gene encodes CDR1 SGHRS and CDR2 YFSETQ. In the case of this clone: Its antigen is not identified.

The sequence was obtained from a man aged 30 to 39 in good health and CMV-seronegative. The chain links TRBV5-1 to TRBJ2-2; 9 bases line up with TRBD1. Sequenced sample: PBMCs. CDR3 sequence: CASSWGQGNTGELFF. The CDR3 DNA reads TGCGCCAGCAGCTGGGGACAGGGGAACACCGGGGAGCTGTTTTTT.